This T cell receptor (beta chain) is from a study of molecular identifiers for immune sequencing clone quantification. Study-level results: In naive cells, clones above 20 RNA copies held under 1% of molecules, whereas in effector cells they held over 97%.

Preparation of the bulk TCR libraries relied on previously described methods and listed TCR primers. Each CDR3 protein is one row after TCRdb ran MiXCR on the PCR reads. The table has about 640,000 distinct CDR3 sequences, just under 20% seen once. Turning to this clonotype: Its antigen is unidentified.

Sorted naive CD8 T cells were those defined as CD8+CD4-CCR7+CD45RA+. The sequenced sample consisted of naive CD8+ T cells from blood, with Jurkat cell RNA spiked in. The subset was: FACS-sorted CD8+CD4-CCR7+CD45RA+ naive T cells. The sequence derives from a human donor in good health. Some libraries in this study had Jurkat cell RNA spiked in.

The CDR3 loop reads CASRGLAGGLHSKNIQYF. Here the CDR3 DNA reads TGCGCCAGCAGGGGACTAGCGGGGGGGCTTCATAGCAAAAACATTCAGTACTTC. V gene TRBV10-2 combines with J gene TRBJ2-4; 16 bases align to TRBD2. This CDR3 is built from 18 residues. Germline assignment: CDR1 WSHSY and CDR2 SAAADI. J lost 3 bases, V lost 6 bases, and 8 bases had no gene match.